These 7 T cell receptor beta chains came from one sample sequenced in a study of blood T cell repertoires in COVID-19. Libraries were prepared by immunoSEQ multiplex PCR; TCRdb keeps only in-frame clonotypes and omits some of them. The table includes about 99,000 clones, around 82% detected once. Sequencing was done on a sample of peripheral blood. These receptors all come from a human donor in a cohort sampled during active or convalescent COVID-19.

This clone was recorded only once. This rearrangement joins TRBV7-9 to TRBJ2-7, with D tentatively TRBD2 (6 bases). The germline V and J ends were trimmed by 1 base and 5 bases, with 12 bases remaining between them. The length of the CDR3 is 14 residues. From germline, CDR1 is SEHNR and CDR2 FQNEAQ (reference sequence). In DNA, the CDR3 is TGTGCCAGCAGCTTAGTGGGGGGTGGTGACGAGCAGTACTTC. Translation: CASSLVGGGDEQYF. The full variable domain, its missing parts supplied by reference TRBV7-9 and TRBJ2-7, is DTGVSQNPRHKITKRGQNVTFRCDPISEHNRLYWYRQTLGQGPEFLTYFQNEAQLEKSRLLSDRFSAERPKGSFSTLEIQRTEQGDSAMYLCASSLVGGGDEQYFGPGTRLTVT.

The J gene is TRBJ2-5, the V gene TRBV5-1, with 11 nucleotides matching TRBD2. The CDR3 spans 14 residues. Germline V gene lookup returns CDR1 SGHRS and CDR2 YFSETQ. V was clipped by 7 bases and J by 2 bases; unmatched bases: 4. The DNA of the CDR3 is TGCGCCAGCGGCGTAGCGGGGGGGCAAGAGACCCAGTACTTC. This codes for CASGVAGGQETQYF.

This chain connects TRBV9 to TRBJ1-3; no firm D call. Germline V gene lookup returns CDR1 SGDLS and CDR2 YYNGEE. V lost 0 bases to trimming and J lost 0 bases, with 10 bases between them. This CDR3 comprises 16 residues. The CDR3 protein is CASSVGAGLSGNTIYF. In nucleotides, the CDR3 is TGTGCCAGCAGCGTAGGAGCGGGCCTCTCTGGAAACACCATATATTTT.

The V gene is TRBV7-2, the J gene TRBJ1-2, with 11 bases identical to TRBD1. The junction had 13 bases not matched to a gene; V was cut back by 5 bases and J by 8 bases. The CDR3 is 16 residues long. The germline V gene encodes CDR1 SGHTA and CDR2 FQGNSA. The CDR3 region is CASSPSTGQGARGYTF. DNA for the CDR3: TGTGCCAGCAGCCCCTCGACCGGACAGGGGGCAAGGGGCTACACCTTC.

The chain employs TRBV7-9 and TRBJ1-5; 7 bases align to TRBD1. This CDR3 spans 13 amino acids. Trimming removed 5 bases from V and 4 bases from J; junction bases left unmatched: 2. Germline CDR1 and CDR2: SEHNR and FQNEAQ (reference sequence). CDR3 amino acids: CASSRTGNQPQHF. In nucleotides, the CDR3 is TGTGCCAGCAGCCGGACAGGTAATCAGCCCCAGCATTTT.

This clone has just one count. The rearrangement joins TRBV6-2 or TRBV6-3 to TRBJ2-3; 7 bases line up with TRBD2. Unmatched junction bases numbered 8, after V lost 3 bases and J lost 2 bases. Germline V gives CDR1 MNHEY, CDR2 SVGEGT. This CDR3 has 16 residues. This CDR3 reads CASSYRRGDSTDTQYF. CDR3 nucleotides: TGTGCCAGCAGTTATCGTCGGGGGGATTCCACAGATACGCAGTATTTT.

The rearrangement uses TRBV7-9 and TRBJ2-2, with a possible D match to TRBD2 (6 bases). CDR3 length: 15 amino acids. Germline values: CDR1 SEHNR, CDR2 FQNEAQ (reference sequence). Deletions cut 3 bases from V and 1 base from J, with 9 bases between. In DNA, the CDR3 is TGTGCCAGCAGCTTGGGCGGGGTGAACACCGGGGAGCTGTTTTTT. Its protein is CASSLGGVNTGELFF.